These 20 T cell receptor beta chains were all obtained from the same sample, sequenced in a study of PD-L1 blockade in urothelial cancer (dated by TCRdb to 2015 to 2018). Libraries came from the immunoSEQ multiplex PCR assay. TCRdb holds this immuneACCESS table with in-frame rearrangements only. Some clones are missing; in checked studies, unresolved V genes explain under half, and the rest has no known cause. Within this sample are about 91,000 clones, with around nine tenths of them counted one time only. The ten largest clones add up to roughly a tenth of the sample. This specimen consisted of PBMCs, obtained around atezolizumab (anti-PD-L1) treatment. The receptors derive from a man aged 55 to 70 with urothelial cancer.

V is TRBV19 and J is TRBJ1-5; TRBD1 aligns across 8 bases. Trimming took 6 bases from V and 1 from J; bases not matched to a gene: 11. The germline gives CDR1 LNHDA, CDR2 SQIVND (reference sequence). This CDR3 region has 17 residues. The CDR3 is CASSEFQGARSNQPQHF. CDR3 DNA: TGTGCCAGTAGCGAATTTCAGGGGGCGCGAAGCAATCAGCCCCAGCATTTT.

The V and J genes are TRBV5-1 and TRBJ2-1; tentative D call: TRBD2 (7 bases). Trimming removed 0 bases at V and 8 bases at J, with 12 bases between. The CDR3 length is 14 residues. Germline V gene sequence: CDR1 SGHRS, CDR2 YFSETQ. The CDR3 spells CASSLGGGADEQFF. CDR3 sequence (DNA): TGCGCCAGCAGCTTGGGTGGGGGGGCCGATGAGCAGTTCTTC.

The chain carries TRBV14 and TRBJ2-7; maybe TRBD1 (6 bases). The V gene lost 4 bases and the J gene lost 5 bases, with 24 bases spanning the gap. Germline loops: CDR1 SGHDN, CDR2 FVKESK. This CDR3 is 17 amino acids long. The CDR3 sequence is CASSPLPETGLIDEQYF. The DNA of the CDR3 is TGTGCCAGCAGCCCACTTCCAGAAACAGGGCTGATCGACGAGCAGTACTTC.

The V and J genes are TRBV4-1 and TRBJ2-4; D is possibly TRBD2 (6 bases). The CDR3 length is 17 residues. The V and J ends lost 3 bases and 3 bases respectively, with 18 bases between them. CDR1 and CDR2 (germline): MGHRA, YSYEKL. CDR3 amino acids: CASSQPASGSFKNIQYF. Here the CDR3 DNA reads TGCGCCAGCAGCCAGCCAGCGAGCGGGTCATTCAAAAACATTCAGTACTTC.

The chain links TRBV5-4 to TRBJ2-1; a possible D gene is TRBD2 (6 bases). The CDR3 length is 16 residues. The germline V gene encodes CDR1 SGHNT and CDR2 YYREEE (reference sequence). V was pared by 3 bases and J by 2 bases, with 15 bases between. CDR3 sequence reads: CASSSQSGHAYNEQFF. CDR3 bases: TGTGCCAGCAGCTCGCAAAGCGGGCATGCCTACAATGAGCAGTTCTTC. Combining the CDR3 with reference TRBV5-4 and TRBJ2-1 gives the whole variable domain ETGVTQSPTHLIKTRGQQVTLRCSSQSGHNTVSWYQQALGQGPQFIFQYYREEENGRGNFPPRFSGLQFPNYSSELNVNALELDDSALYLCASSSQSGHAYNEQFFGPGTRLTVL.

In nucleotides, the CDR3 is TGTGCCTGGAGTAATCCGAAGCGGGACCCCCATGAGCAGTTCTTC. As protein: CAWSNPKRDPHEQFF. The chain links TRBV30 to TRBJ2-1; 7 nucleotides agree with TRBD2. CDR1 GTSNPN and CDR2 SVGIG come from the germline V gene (reference sequence). V dropped 2 bases and J dropped 8; count of bases not matched to a gene: 12. The CDR3 has 15 residues.

This chain uses TRBV6-1 with TRBJ2-1, with D possibly matching TRBD1 (6 bases). The CDR3 extends over 14 amino acids. V was clipped by 3 bases and J by 4 bases, with 10 bases between them. Germline CDR1 is MNHNS and CDR2 is SASEGT. CDR3 bases: TGTGCCAGCAGTGACGTACAGGGATACAATGAGCAGTTCTTC. It translates to CASSDVQGYNEQFF.

The chain recombines TRBV18 with TRBJ1-3, with no clear D. Trimming cost V 2 bases and J 0 bases, with 14 bases left between them. The CDR3 has 17 amino acids. The germline CDR1 and CDR2 sequences are KGHSH and LQKENI. The CDR3 DNA reads as TGTGCCAGCTCACCATTTAACAGAGGGAGCTCTGGAAACACCATATATTTT. This translates into CASSPFNRGSSGNTIYF.

This chain joins TRBV2 and TRBJ1-2; D remains ambiguous. The germline CDR1 and CDR2 sequences are SNHLY and FYNNEI. Trimming removed 5 bases from V and 8 bases from J, with 12 bases in between. The CDR3 spans 12 residues. CDR3 sequence: CASSYAEGGYTF. CDR3 in DNA: TGTGCCAGCAGTTATGCAGAGGGCGGCTACACCTTC.

This chain connects TRBV9 to TRBJ2-1; 10 bases are a match to TRBD1. The germline CDR1 and CDR2 sequences are SGDLS and YYNGEE. The V and J ends lost 4 bases and 9 bases, in that order; junction bases with no gene match: 13. This CDR3 comprises 16 residues. This chain's CDR3 is CASSPSGQGRVGEQFF. The DNA of the CDR3 is TGTGCCAGCAGCCCCTCGGGACAGGGGAGAGTGGGTGAGCAGTTCTTC.

The gene calls are TRBV5-4 and TRBJ2-7; D is possibly TRBD1 (5 bases). The CDR3 runs to 13 residues. From germline, CDR1 is SGHNT and CDR2 YYREEE (reference sequence). Trimming stripped 7 bases from V and 5 bases from J, with 16 bases between. DNA of the CDR3: TGTGCCAGCCGAGACCGGACAAACGACGAGCAGTACTTC. It translates to CASRDRTNDEQYF.

The chain has TRBV30 and TRBJ1-5; D remains ambiguous. Germline values: CDR1 GTSNPN, CDR2 SVGIG (reference sequence). This CDR3 is 16 amino acids long. V gave up 0 bases and J gave up 7 bases, with 19 bases separating them. The CDR3 DNA sequence: TGTGCCTGGAGTGTACGGGGTCAGCCCCTTTACCAGCCCCAGCATTTT. Its protein is CAWSVRGQPLYQPQHF.

This clone was detected only once. J is TRBJ2-7 and V is TRBV12-5, with TRBD1 identical over 8 bases. This CDR3 region has 15 residues. Germline CDR1 and CDR2: LGHNT and FRNRAP. Unmatched junction bases numbered 17, after V lost 10 bases and J lost 6 bases. The CDR3 loop is CATGPTSDRDGEQYF. The CDR3 region has the DNA TGTGCTACGGGCCCCACCTCGGACAGGGATGGCGAGCAGTACTTC.

This clone was seen once. The chain uses TRBV13 and TRBJ2-7; D possibly corresponds to TRBD1 (6 bases). Trimming took off 3 bases at V and 0 bases at J, with 9 bases between the two ends. The CDR3 consists of 14 residues. Germline CDR1 and CDR2: PRHDT and FYEKMQ (reference sequence). CDR3 DNA: TGTGCCAGCAGCTTCGACAGGACCTCCTACGAGCAGTACTTC. This translates into CASSFDRTSYEQYF.

V gene TRBV11-2 combines with J gene TRBJ2-7; 11 bases are shared with TRBD2. CDR3 length: 17 amino acids. Germline CDR1 and CDR2: SGHAT and FQNNGV. V lost 4 bases, J lost 5 bases, and 13 bases stayed unmatched. Here the CDR3 DNA reads TGTGCCAGCAGCTCCCCCGGTAGCGGGAGGGCCGCCCACGAGCAGTACTTC. Translating gives CASSSPGSGRAAHEQYF.

CDR3 residues: CASSLVREGGGKTQYF. The DNA for the CDR3 is TGTGCCAGCAGCTTAGTACGGGAGGGCGGGGGGAAGACCCAGTACTTC. The J gene is TRBJ2-5, the V gene TRBV7-8; 8 bases are a match to TRBD2. This CDR3 is 16 amino acids long. Trimming removed 1 base from V and 6 bases from J; junction bases left unmatched: 10. Germline loops: CDR1 SGHVS, CDR2 FQNEAQ.

The V gene is TRBV5-1, the J gene TRBJ2-5, with TRBD2 as a possible D gene (6 bases). Deletions cut 0 bases from V and 2 bases from J, with 8 bases between. The CDR3 consists of 14 residues. Germline loops: CDR1 SGHRS, CDR2 YFSETQ. This chain's CDR3 is CASSLGGVQETQYF. The CDR3, as DNA: TGCGCCAGCAGCTTGGGGGGGGTACAAGAGACCCAGTACTTC.

This clone was counted a single time. The chain recombines TRBV5-6 with TRBJ2-1, with D maybe TRBD1 (6 bases). The V end was cut by 0 bases, the J end by 3 bases, with 13 bases between. The CDR3 sequence is 16 residues long. Per the germline V gene, CDR1 is SGHDT and CDR2 is YYEEEE. CDR3 in DNA: TGTGCCAGCAGCTTGGTGGGGGCGAATCTCTACAATGAGCAGTTCTTC. Residues: CASSLVGANLYNEQFF.

The genes are TRBV7-9 and TRBJ2-3; 7 bases fit TRBD2. The V segment lost 5 bases and the J segment 8 bases; nucleotides outside the gene matches: 13. This CDR3 comprises 15 residues. Germline V gene sequence: CDR1 SEHNR, CDR2 FQNEAQ (reference sequence). CDR3 amino acids: CASSTGRGRGRTQYF. DNA for the CDR3: TGTGCCAGCAGCACGGGCCGCGGGAGAGGGCGTACGCAGTATTTT.

The genes are TRBV4-2 and TRBJ2-2, with 8 bases fitting TRBD2. Germline CDR1 is LGHNA and CDR2 is YNFKEQ. Losses at the gene ends were 4 bases for V and 7 bases for J; bases not matched to a gene: 5. The CDR3 contains 14 residues. The CDR3 reads CASSPGGTGGELFF. Written as DNA, the CDR3 is TGTGCCAGCAGCCCGGGGGGGACGGGCGGGGAGCTGTTTTTT.